The TCR beta chain described here comes from a study of neurological immune-mediated disorders. This clonotype appeared many times. The antigen is unknown. Synthesis of cDNA was performed by 5'RACE using 10-nucleotide random UMIs. Using its own MiXCR run on the 5' RACE reads, TCRdb lists one record per CDR3 protein. Here the sample spans over 60,000 distinct CDR3 sequences, 5.2% being singletons. Study-level points and caveats: Private repertoires in all groups were suggested by the absence of shared CDR3 amino acid sequences among expanded clones across subjects. Expansion of TCR clones was greatest in HTLV-1-associated myelopathy and smallest in multiple sclerosis, where it fell below that of healthy controls.

The source material was PBMCs. The sequence came from a woman in her 30s with multiple sclerosis.

CDR3 DNA sequence: TGTGCCAGCAGTTTTTTCTCCGGGGCCAACGTCCTGACTTTC. Its translation: CASSFFSGANVLTF. The chain couples TRBV12-3 or TRBV12-4 to TRBJ2-6; no reliable D call. The V gene lost 3 bases and the J gene lost 4 bases, with 7 bases spanning the gap. This CDR3 region has 14 residues.